The following is a T cell receptor beta chain sequence with its context. Antigen: not known. The CDR3 runs to 15 residues. Trimming at V came to 4 bases and at J to 4 bases, leaving 7 bases not matched to a gene. The germline V gene encodes CDR1 LNHDA and CDR2 SQIVND (reference sequence). This record belongs to a study of shared clonotypes between healthy human individuals. Assay used: immunoSEQ multiplex PCR; TCRdb lists only in-frame clones, some missing. The sample records more than 400,000 clones, approximately 95% being singletons. Notes on the study in general: There were few donors, and this limited the genetic and exposure-history diversity represented. Blood was the sole source, and tissue repertoires probably differ.

The receptor was derived from a woman in her twenties or thirties in good health. The sequenced material came from naive CD4+ T cells sorted from blood. Subset described: CD45RA+ positively selected. The V gene is TRBV19, the J gene TRBJ1-3, with 7 bases that match TRBD1. CDR3 bases: TGTGCCAGTAGTACCTCCGGGACAGACGGAAACACCATATATTTT. This encodes CASSTSGTDGNTIYF.